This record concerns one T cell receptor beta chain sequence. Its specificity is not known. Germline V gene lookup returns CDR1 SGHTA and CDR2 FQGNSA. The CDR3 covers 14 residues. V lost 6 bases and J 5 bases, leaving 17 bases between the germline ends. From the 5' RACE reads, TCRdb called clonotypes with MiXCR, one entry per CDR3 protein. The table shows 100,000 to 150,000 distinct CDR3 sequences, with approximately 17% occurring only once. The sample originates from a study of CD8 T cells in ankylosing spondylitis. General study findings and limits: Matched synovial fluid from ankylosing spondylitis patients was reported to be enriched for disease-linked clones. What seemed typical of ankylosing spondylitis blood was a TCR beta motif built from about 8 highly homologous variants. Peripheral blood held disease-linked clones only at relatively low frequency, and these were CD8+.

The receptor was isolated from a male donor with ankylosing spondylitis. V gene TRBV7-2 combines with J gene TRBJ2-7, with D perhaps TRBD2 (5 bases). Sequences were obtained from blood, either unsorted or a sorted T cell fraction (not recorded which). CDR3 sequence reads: CASRSDWIGDEQYF. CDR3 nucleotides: TGTGCCAGCAGATCGGACTGGATCGGGGACGAGCAGTACTTC.